This is a list of T cell receptor beta chains from one sample in a study of blood T cell repertoires in COVID-19. Measured with immunoSEQ multiplex PCR; TCRdb has only the in-frame clones, and not every one. The repertoire holds approximately 87,000 clones, with 85% to 90% as singletons. Sample: peripheral blood. The receptor set was obtained from a man aged 70 or older with active or convalescent COVID-19. CDR3s include the opening cysteine and the closing phenylalanine or tryptophan. Fields, in order: V gene, clone size, CDR3 protein. Rows may omit the clone size; those that give it use once, few, many or a size class.

TRBV6-6,.,CASRSTPGQATYEQYF
TRBV4-2,.,CASSQVAGVTYNEQFF
TRBV19,.,CASRETSGWAGEQFF
TRBV3-1/TRBV3-2,.,CASSQNAAREKTQYF
TRBV7-9,once,CASSAGTGDQPQHF
TRBV5-5,.,CASSSGTGADQPQHF
TRBV21-1,.,CASSKFVPSGSDEQFF
TRBV15,.,CATSPQGFVYEQYF
TRBV10-3,.,CAISESTGRYYNEQFF
TRBV28,.,CASNVQGASGNTIYF
TRBV6-2/TRBV6-3,.,CASSRPSGSHEQFF
TRBV6-2/TRBV6-3,once,CASSPQGYGYTF
TRBV27,.,CASSLYAGGKSDTQYF
TRBV5-1,.,CASSLEGVGSRGSDEQYF
TRBV5-1,.,CASSLWDPTGREAFF
TRBV5-1,.,CASSLAADEAFF
TRBV28,.,CASSQGGARMNTEAFF
TRBV7-2,.,CASTPTGGDYGYTF
TRBV29-1,once,CSVGDRAGNTIYF
TRBV18,.,CASSGRQGDNSPLHF
TRBV12-3/TRBV12-4,.,CASRPTGGTEAFF
TRBV28,.,CASSFIAGGTTDTQYF
TRBV2,.,CASSDQGAGGYTF
TRBV7-3,.,CASSPRGGGHYGYTF
TRBV30,few,CALYRAHGYTF
TRBV2,.,CASRRLSNTGELFF
TRBV30,.,CAWSVTAGDEDF
TRBV6-5,.,CASSYSTSGAFF
TRBV5-1,.,CASSAGTSGPYTDTQYF
TRBV7-6,.,CASSSNEQFF
TRBV5-1,.,CASSWGLVGTYNEQFF
TRBV5-8,.,CASSQLGTSSGANVLTF
TRBV28,.,CASSFYQGAAYEQYF
TRBV10-2,.,CASRANRGGNSNQPQHF
TRBV7-9,.,CASRQTGGDTQYF
TRBV19,few,CASSTLASGSYEQYF
TRBV13,.,CASSIQKETQYF
TRBV2,.,CASRETGVNYGYTF
TRBV5-1,.,CASSLAGVNYGYTF
TRBV7-9,few,CASSLDRGLLDTQYF
TRBV27,.,CASSPLGGIYEQYF
TRBV7-3,.,CASSRNRGTDTQYF
TRBV20-1,.,CSASSSGSTDTQYF
TRBV6-5,once,CATASRQDYNEQFF
TRBV9,once,CASSARTGGNSYNEQFF
TRBV29-1,.,CSVAHANYGYTF
TRBV19,.,CASSRQGLNTGELFF
TRBV24-1,.,CATSDRTGGPYNEQFF
TRBV10-3,.,CAIRGGQGAFF
TRBV5-4,.,CASSLPVNTEAFF
TRBV9,.,CASSPDSRNTIYF
TRBV6-5,.,CASSFGQGYNEQFF
TRBV6-5,.,CASSLSPTNNSPLHF
TRBV10-3,once,CAISPQGATGNQPQHF
TRBV11-2,.,CASSLREGLYEQYF